Each of the 30 T cell receptor beta chains below was sequenced from the same sample in a study of regulatory T cells in long-lasting Graves disease. Regarding time point: newly diagnosed GD, antithyroid drugs for less than 3 months. After RNA was extracted from PBMCs, the TCR library was made from it. HTBI primers from iRepertoire and Arm-PCR of CDR3 regions yielded the TCR beta libraries. TCRdb fed the multiplex PCR reads into MiXCR, producing one record per CDR3 protein. Here the sample spans fewer than 550,000 distinct CDR3 sequences, roughly 15% being singletons. This same sample was also taken into another study, of T cells in Graves' hyperthyroidism and ophthalmopathy.

Here the sequenced sample was peripheral blood mononuclear cells (PBMCs), taken at new diagnosis, from a patient treated with antithyroid drugs. The receptors originated from a woman aged 35-65 years with Graves disease.

Notes on this clonotype: A read error is likely, as this CDR3 ends without the conserved phenylalanine or tryptophan. The chain recombines TRBV2 with TRBJ1-5; possible D gene TRBD1, 5 bases. CDR3 size: 13 residues. The germline V and J ends were trimmed by 8 bases and 9 bases, with 17 bases remaining between them. Looked up from germline, CDR1 is SNHLY and CDR2 is FYNNEI. The CDR3, as DNA: TGTGCCAGCTCGGCGTGGGGGGGTACGCCCCAGCATTCT. Protein: CASSAWGGTPQHS.

This clonotype showed up just a few times. The CDR3 here is CSASDTLRDGYTF. CDR3 nucleotide sequence: TGCAGTGCTAGTGATACGCTTCGAGATGGCTACACCTTC. The chain joins TRBV20-1 to TRBJ1-2; D unclear. The CDR3 length is 13 residues. V shed 3 bases and J shed 6 bases, with 14 bases lying between them. The germline CDR1 and CDR2 sequences are DFQATT and SNEGSKA (reference sequence).

This clonotype was seen a handful of times. The chain recombines TRBV6-9 with TRBJ1-5; possible D gene TRBD1, 6 bases. Trimming pared 4 bases from V and 3 bases from J, leaving 13 bases between. Per the germline V gene, CDR1 is MNHGY and CDR2 is SVAAGI. CDR3 size: 15 residues. CDR3 nucleotide sequence: TGTGCCAGCAGTTCCGGGGGCCTCTACAATCAGCCCCAGCATTTT. This sequence encodes CASSSGGLYNQPQHF.

V and J are TRBV18 and TRBJ1-6; TRBD1 might be the D (6 bases). Germline V lookup: CDR1 KGHSH, CDR2 LQKENI. The CDR3 is made up of 15 amino acids. Trimming took off 2 bases at V and 7 bases at J, with 12 bases between the two ends. The CDR3: CASSPAGEDNSPLHF. CDR3 DNA sequence: TGTGCCAGCTCACCAGCAGGGGAAGACAATTCACCCCTCCACTTT.

This clonotype was recorded once. This chain connects TRBV3-1 to TRBJ2-2, with 9 nucleotides matching TRBD2. V shed 4 bases and J 2 bases; nucleotides not matched to a gene: 5. The CDR3 runs 16 residues. CDR1 and CDR2 (germline): LGHDT, YNNKEL (reference sequence). The CDR3 nucleotides read TGTGCCAGCAGCCCCCTAGCGGGGAGAAACACCGGGGAGCTGTTTTTT. It translates to CASSPLAGRNTGELFF.

This clonotype was detected many times. The J gene is TRBJ1-4, the V gene TRBV19; weak D call: TRBD1 (6 bases). Per the germline V gene, CDR1 is LNHDA and CDR2 is SQIVND (reference sequence). The CDR3 runs to 13 residues. The V gene lost 3 bases and the J gene lost 8 bases, with 10 bases spanning the gap. The CDR3 DNA is TGTGCCAGTAGTATCGAAAGGGGGGAAAAACTGTTTTTT. Its protein product is CASSIERGEKLFF.

This clonotype was counted between two and nine times. V and J are TRBV6-1 and TRBJ2-5; 12 bases are a match to TRBD2. The ends lost 6 bases at V and 5 bases at J; junction bases unmatched: 10. The germline V gene encodes CDR1 MNHNS and CDR2 SASEGT. This CDR3 region has 16 residues. CDR3 region: CASSILAGGRGETQYF. The CDR3 DNA reads as TGTGCCAGCAGCATACTAGCGGGGGGCCGAGGGGAGACCCAGTACTTC.

This clonotype was recorded only once. This sequence is one base from a far larger clone and is likely a read error. The V call is TRBV28, the J call TRBJ2-1; 7 bases fit TRBD1. Unmatched junction bases numbered 10, after V lost 1 base and J lost 10 bases. Germline values: CDR1 MDHEN, CDR2 SYDVKM. This CDR3 is 15 amino acids long. The DNA for the CDR3 is TGTGCCAGCAGTTTATCCTACAGGGGCAGCTACGAGCAGTTCTTC. It is translated as CASSLSYRGSYEQFF.

This clonotype was recorded at least ten times. The genes are TRBV28 and TRBJ1-2; D is perhaps TRBD1 (6 bases). Trimming cost V 7 bases and J 2 bases, with 14 bases left between them. The length of the CDR3 is 14 residues. The germline gives CDR1 MDHEN, CDR2 SYDVKM. The CDR3 region is CASTWAGQNYGYTF. DNA of the CDR3: TGTGCCAGCACGTGGGCGGGACAAAACTATGGCTACACCTTC.

Ten or more counts support this clonotype. The rearrangement joins TRBV3-1 to TRBJ2-1, with D tentatively TRBD2 (5 bases). The CDR3 sequence is 13 residues long. V lost 1 base and J lost 5, with 6 bases in between. The germline V gene has CDR1 LGHDT and CDR2 YNNKEL (reference sequence). In nucleotides, the CDR3 is TGTGCCAGCAGCCAAGTCGGGAACAATGAGCAGTTCTTC. Translation: CASSQVGNNEQFF.

This clonotype was detected ten times or more. The J gene is TRBJ1-2, the V gene TRBV12-3 or TRBV12-4, with D maybe TRBD1 (6 bases). The V and J ends lost 7 bases and 7 bases respectively, with 13 bases between them. CDR3 length: 12 amino acids. CDR3 coding DNA: TGTGCCAGCAACTTTCACAGGGTTGGCTACACCTTC. Its translation: CASNFHRVGYTF.

The table lists this clonotype with a few counts. The chain has TRBV28 and TRBJ2-7; TRBD1 agrees at 7 bases. The CDR3 runs 14 residues. Trimming removed 6 bases from V and 6 bases from J; junction bases left unmatched: 11. Germline assignment: CDR1 MDHEN and CDR2 SYDVKM. The CDR3 DNA follows: TGTGCCAGCAGCGCCCGGGACAGCGTAGGCGAGCAGTACTTC. Protein: CASSARDSVGEQYF.

This clonotype was counted at least ten times. The genes are TRBV9 and TRBJ1-2; D not resolved. V was trimmed by 1 base and J by 7 bases, leaving 5 bases between them. Germline V gene lookup returns CDR1 SGDLS and CDR2 YYNGEE. CDR3 length: 11 residues. CDR3: CASSVPGGYTF. The CDR3 nucleotides read TGTGCCAGCAGCGTACCTGGTGGCTACACCTTC.

Only a few counts were recorded for this clonotype. The V call is TRBV12-3 or TRBV12-4, the J call TRBJ2-2, with D possibly matching TRBD1 (6 bases). V lost 6 bases to trimming and J lost 8 bases, with 10 bases between them. The CDR3 consists of 12 residues. The CDR3 is CASSLQGGELFF. The CDR3 DNA sequence: TGTGCCAGCAGCCTACAGGGTGGGGAGCTGTTTTTT.

This clonotype occurred a few times. The chain recombines TRBV7-8 with TRBJ1-6, with TRBD1 identical over 8 bases. V dropped 1 base and J dropped 10; count of bases not matched to a gene: 18. CDR1 and CDR2 (germline): SGHVS, FQNEAQ. The CDR3 covers 19 residues. CDR3 DNA: TGTGCCAGCAGCTTAGGAACCAGGGGGCGAGGGCAGGGAGGATCACCCCTCCACTTT. This gives the protein CASSLGTRGRGQGGSPLHF.

This clonotype occurred many times. The chain employs TRBV11-2 and TRBJ2-1; 8 bases align to TRBD1. The CDR3 spans 16 residues. The germline V gene encodes CDR1 SGHAT and CDR2 FQNNGV. J gave up 3 bases and V 5 bases, and 9 bases lay outside the gene matches. The CDR3 nucleotides are TGTGCCAGCAGCCCCTGGGTCACAGGGGGCTACAATGAGCAGTTCTTC. It is translated as CASSPWVTGGYNEQFF. The variable domain in full, completed from reference TRBV11-2 and TRBJ2-1, reads EAGVAQSPRYKIIEKRQSVAFWCNPISGHATLYWYQQILGQGPKLLIQFQNNGVVDDSQLPKDRFSAERLKGVDSTLKIQPAKLEDSAVYLCASSPWVTGGYNEQFFGPGTRLTVL.

The sample holds many counts of this clonotype. CDR3 DNA: TGTGCCAGCAGACCCCCGGACAGGGTGAATATGGCTTTCTTT. This gives the protein CASRPPDRVNMAFF. The chain uses TRBV6-1 and TRBJ1-1, with 8 bases that match TRBD1. The CDR3 loop spans 14 amino acids. J gave up 11 bases and V 6 bases, and 14 bases lay outside the gene matches. The germline CDR1 and CDR2 sequences are MNHNS and SASEGT.

The sample holds many counts of this clonotype. J is TRBJ2-1 and V is TRBV5-1; D perhaps matches TRBD1 (5 bases). Germline loops: CDR1 SGHRS, CDR2 YFSETQ. The CDR3 is 14 amino acids. V dropped 2 bases and J dropped 2 bases, with 8 bases sitting between them. The CDR3 bases are TGCGCCAGCAGCTTAGACAGTCCCTACAATGAGCAGTTCTTC. This translates into CASSLDSPYNEQFF. Complete variable domain (other parts from reference TRBV5-1 and TRBJ2-1): KAGVTQTPRYLIKTRGQQVTLSCSPISGHRSVSWYQQTPGQGLQFLFEYFSETQRNKGNFPGRFSGRQFSNSRSEMNVSTLELGDSALYLCASSLDSPYNEQFFGPGTRLTVL.

This clonotype was picked up many times. The J gene is TRBJ2-7, the V gene TRBV11-2; the D is unclear. This CDR3 has 14 amino acids. Germline CDR1 and CDR2: SGHAT and FQNNGV. Trimming cost V 1 base and J 3 bases, with 10 bases left between them. The CDR3 DNA is TGTGCCAGCAGCTTAGTTGGCTATAACTACGAGCAGTACTTC. This translates into CASSLVGYNYEQYF.

Many counts were recorded for this clonotype. The gene calls are TRBV2 and TRBJ1-1; possible D gene TRBD1, 5 bases. Between the trimmed V and J ends, which lost 8 bases and 1 base, there was a span of 14 bases. The CDR3 runs to 14 residues. The V gene's germline CDR1 is SNHLY and CDR2 FYNNEI. CDR3 DNA sequence: TGTGCCAGCCTGATGATGGGGGGGAACACTGAAGCTTTCTTT. Translating gives CASLMMGGNTEAFF.

Only a few counts were recorded for this clonotype. It may be a read error: a sequence one base away is much more abundant. The chain couples TRBV11-2 to TRBJ2-1; TRBD2 agrees at 10 bases. Per the germline V gene, CDR1 is SGHAT and CDR2 is FQNNGV. The CDR3 spans 16 residues. The CDR3 DNA is TGTGTCAGCAGCTTAGAGGTCAGCGGGGGGGACAATGAGCAGTTCTTC. Translated: CVSSLEVSGGDNEQFF.

A note on this clonotype: Without the conserved terminal phenylalanine or tryptophan, this CDR3 likely stems from a read error. The rearrangement uses TRBV4-1 and TRBJ1-1, with TRBD1 as a possible D gene (5 bases). V was cut by 1 base and J by 5 bases, with 11 bases left in between. Germline CDR1 is MGHRA and CDR2 is YSYEKL. The CDR3 is made up of 14 amino acids. CDR3 sequence: CASSQASGGTEAFS. The CDR3 DNA sequence: TGCGCCAGCAGCCAAGCTTCCGGGGGTACTGAAGCTTTCTCT.

The chain uses TRBV6-1 and TRBJ2-1; D assignment may be TRBD1 or TRBD2 (6 bases each). Germline CDR1 and CDR2: MNHNS and SASEGT. V gave up 8 bases and J gave up 7 bases, with 18 bases separating them. The CDR3 has 14 amino acids. This chain's CDR3 is CASEGGWGWNEQFF. The CDR3 bases are TGTGCCAGCGAGGGGGGATGGGGGTGGAATGAGCAGTTCTTC.

The genes are TRBV10-3 and TRBJ1-3; D ambiguous. The CDR3 covers 16 residues. Germline V gene sequence: CDR1 ENHRY, CDR2 SYGVKD. V was pared by 0 bases and J by 0 bases, with 9 bases between. In DNA form, the CDR3 reads TGTGCCATCAGTGAGTCGACAATAGACTCTGGAAACACCATATATTTT. It yields the protein CAISESTIDSGNTIYF.

This clonotype was seen many times. The rearrangement uses TRBV6-1 and TRBJ2-7; possibly TRBD1 for D (5 bases). Germline CDR1 and CDR2: MNHNS and SASEGT. Trimming cost V 5 bases and J 3 bases, with 17 bases left between them. The CDR3 spans 15 residues. The CDR3 DNA reads TGTGCCAGCAGTCCCCAGGACACCGTCTTCTACGAGCAGTACTTC. Protein: CASSPQDTVFYEQYF.

The V and J genes are TRBV2 and TRBJ2-2; D gene unclear. V shed 3 bases and J shed 7 bases, with 6 bases lying between them. The CDR3 consists of 12 residues. Germline V gene data show CDR1 as SNHLY and CDR2 as FYNNEI. Here the CDR3 reads CASSDANGELFF. CDR3 DNA: TGTGCCAGCAGTGATGCTAACGGGGAGCTGTTTTTT.

V is TRBV4-1 and J is TRBJ1-2; TRBD1 aligns across 8 bases. The CDR3 is 15 residues long. Germline trimming cut 0 bases from V and 5 bases from J; bases unmatched to any gene: 5. CDR1 and CDR2 (germline): MGHRA, YSYEKL. For the CDR3, the DNA is TGCGCCAGCAGCCAAGATCCACAGGGGGGTTATGGCTACACCTTC. This translates into CASSQDPQGGYGYTF.

The gene calls are TRBV19 and TRBJ2-4; 9 bases agree with TRBD2. Germline trimming cut 1 base from V and 4 bases from J; bases unmatched to any gene: 11. CDR3 size: 18 residues. In germline, CDR1 is LNHDA, CDR2 SQIVND (reference sequence). The CDR3 protein is CASSIALSGGPQKNIQYF. The CDR3, as DNA: TGTGCCAGTAGTATAGCCCTAAGCGGGGGGCCACAAAAAAACATTCAGTACTTC.

This clonotype was seen at least ten times. The chain is built from TRBV2 and TRBJ1-1; tentative D call: TRBD1 (5 bases). The V end lost 8 bases, the J end lost 10 bases, and 11 bases lay between the germline ends. The CDR3 contains 10 residues. Germline-derived CDR1 and CDR2 are SNHLY and FYNNEI. The CDR3 here is CASQFGAAFF. CDR3 sequence (DNA): TGTGCCAGCCAGTTTGGGGCAGCTTTCTTT.

The chain joins TRBV19 to TRBJ2-7; D perhaps matches TRBD1 (5 bases). This CDR3 comprises 15 residues. Germline V lookup: CDR1 LNHDA, CDR2 SQIVND (reference sequence). V was shortened by 2 bases and J by 0 bases, with 11 bases between the two germline ends. The CDR3 loop reads CASSIRGASSYEQYF. In nucleotides, the CDR3 is TGTGCCAGTAGTATAAGGGGCGCCAGCTCCTACGAGCAGTACTTC.